This TCR beta chain came from a study of blood T cell repertoires in COVID-19. At the level of the study: PBMCs, B-cell-depleted T cells, or T cells were the source of the cDNA or gDNA that made up the material.

After removal of 1 base from V and 5 bases from J, the junction contained 2 bases not matched to a gene. CDR1 is LNHDA, CDR2 SQIVND, per germline (reference sequence). This CDR3 spans 15 amino acids. Original processing methods: The assay estimated nucleated cells by amplifying reference gene primers. Clones were sequenced by immunoSEQ multiplex PCR, and TCRdb holds only the in-frame ones, with some missing. Clone size and the V and J calls come from that table; the DNA yielded D and trimming. The top ten clones hold 2% to 3% of a sample with about 180,000 clones, about 87% of them seen once. Sequencing was performed on peripheral blood. The origin of this receptor is a man aged 35 to 55 with active or convalescent COVID-19. The J gene is TRBJ2-1, the V gene TRBV19; 10 bases match TRBD2. CDR3 coding DNA: TGTGCCAGTAGTATAGGAGCGGGGGGGCACAATGAGCAGTTCTTC. Translating it yields CASSIGAGGHNEQFF.